This T cell receptor (beta chain) was recorded in a study of OX40 agonist ivuxolimab in advanced cancers. Study-wide points: Expanded clones were, on average, more numerous in CD8+ T cells than in CD4+.

The protocol was immunoSEQ multiplex PCR, while the TCRdb copy is restricted to in-frame clones and leaves out a portion. The table records fewer than 65,000 clones, 80% to 90% of them present only once. V lost 1 base and J 5 bases, leaving 9 bases between the germline ends. The CDR3 has 14 amino acids. Per germline, CDR1 KGHSH and CDR2 LQKENI. Points on this clone: What it binds is unknown.

The receptor comes from an adult with an advanced solid tumor such as melanoma, head and neck, liver or kidney cancer. The starting material was CD4+ or CD8+ T cells sorted from blood, obtained in a trial of the OX40 agonist ivuxolimab. The chain combines TRBV18 with TRBJ2-1; possibly TRBD2 for D (5 bases). This chain's CDR3 is CASSPLDGDNEQFF. Here the CDR3 DNA reads TGTGCCAGCTCACCACTGGACGGGGACAATGAGCAGTTCTTC.